The clone carrying this T cell receptor (beta chain) was counted a few times. Its antigen is not identified. The data are from a study of T-cell memory formation after mild COVID-19. Germline CDR1 and CDR2: SGDLS and YYNGEE. The CDR3 extends over 14 amino acids. Trimming shortened V by 1 base and J by 2 bases, and 9 bases separated the two germline ends. Whole-study findings and limits: Among CD4+ contracting clones, most were CM and EM, and CD8+ ones EMRA. Memory sampled before infection contained some responding clones, suggesting cross-reactive memory joined. Unconfirmed was the SARS-CoV-2 specificity of second-wave clones that peaked on day 37.

Barcoded TCR alpha and TCR beta cDNA libraries with UMIs came from 5'RACE using constant-segment primers. TCRdb fed the 5' RACE reads into MiXCR, producing one record per CDR3 protein. The table lists about 240,000 distinct CDR3 sequences, around a tenth of them singletons. Sequencing input: PBMCs or a T cell subset sorted from them (not recorded which). This sequence was found in a man aged 18 to 35 who had mild COVID-19 (a few samples of this study predate the infection). Cell type and time point are not known. The chain is built from TRBV9 and TRBJ1-2; D perhaps matches TRBD1 (5 bases). Here the CDR3 reads CASSVSGGNYGYTF. CDR3 nucleotides: TGTGCCAGCAGCGTAAGCGGGGGAAACTATGGCTACACCTTC.